The 16 T cell receptor beta chains reported below all come from one sample, sequenced in a study of cytomegalovirus exposure and HLA in healthy donors. The PCR was carried out with 60 Vbeta primers and 13 Jbeta primers. Assay used: immunoSEQ multiplex PCR; TCRdb lists only in-frame clones, some missing. The sample contains 100,000 to 150,000 clones, about two thirds of which appear only once. The sample comprised PBMCs. The receptors stem from a human donor in good health.

This clone occurred a few times. This specimen includes other DNA sequences encoding the same CDR3. V is TRBV5-1 and J is TRBJ1-1; 8 nucleotides line up with TRBD1. CDR3 size: 15 residues. With 4 bases clipped from V and 4 bases from J, the junction kept 9 bases outside the gene matches. CDR1 is SGHRS, CDR2 YFSETQ, per germline. The CDR3 here is CASSLTTGVGTEAFF. DNA of the CDR3: TGCGCCAGCAGCCTGACGACAGGGGTAGGCACTGAAGCTTTCTTT.

This clone was counted only a few times. This chain links TRBV23-1 with TRBJ2-1, with D possibly being TRBD2 (6 bases). TRBV23-1 is marked as an open reading frame, function uncertain. With 11 bases removed from V and 0 bases from J, the gap between germline ends came to 29 bases. The CDR3 extends over 19 amino acids. The chain's CDR3 is CAVKVKGTEMEGSYNEQFF. In nucleotides, the CDR3 is TGCGCCGTCAAAGTTAAGGGGACGGAAATGGAGGGCTCCTACAATGAGCAGTTCTTC.

This sequence joins TRBV7-9 and TRBJ1-1; D remains ambiguous. The CDR3 totals 12 residues. Per germline, CDR1 SEHNR and CDR2 FQNEAQ (reference sequence). The V gene lost 2 bases and the J gene lost 3 bases, with 4 bases spanning the gap. This chain's CDR3 is CASSLQDTEAFF. The CDR3 nucleotides read TGTGCCAGCAGCTTACAGGACACTGAAGCTTTCTTT. Full variable domain (rest looked up from reference TRBV7-9 and TRBJ1-1): DTGVSQNPRHKITKRGQNVTFRCDPISEHNRLYWYRQTLGQGPEFLTYFQNEAQLEKSRLLSDRFSAERPKGSFSTLEIQRTEQGDSAMYLCASSLQDTEAFFGQGTRLTVV.

This clone was observed a few times. This sequence joins TRBV16 and TRBJ1-2; a weak D match, TRBD1 (6 bases). The length of the CDR3 is 13 residues. Per germline, CDR1 KGHSY and CDR2 FQNENV. V was shortened by 0 bases and J by 8 bases, with 10 bases between the two germline ends. Here the CDR3 reads CASSQSTGYGYTF. As DNA, the CDR3 is TGTGCCAGCAGCCAATCCACAGGGTACGGCTACACCTTC.

The gene calls are TRBV6-4 and TRBJ2-3; 8 positions match TRBD2. J lost 4 bases, V lost 6 bases, and 12 bases had no gene match. The germline V gene encodes CDR1 MRHNA and CDR2 SNTAGT. This CDR3 comprises 16 residues. The CDR3 nucleotides are TGTGCCAGCAGCCAGAACGGGGGGGCCGTAGCAGATACGCAGTATTTT. It is translated as CASSQNGGAVADTQYF.

V and J are TRBV30 and TRBJ1-4; D unresolved. V was cut by 7 bases and J by 7 bases, with 16 bases left in between. This CDR3 comprises 13 residues. The germline V gene has CDR1 GTSNPN and CDR2 SVGIG (reference sequence). The CDR3 nucleotides are TGTGCCTACTCAATCTCGAGTGGTGAAAAACTGTTTTTT. Residues: CAYSISSGEKLFF.

The chain is built from TRBV4-2 and TRBJ2-7; D is unclear. From germline, CDR1 is LGHNA and CDR2 YNFKEQ. The CDR3 sequence is 13 residues long. Trimming pared 0 bases from V and 4 bases from J, leaving 7 bases between. Written as DNA, the CDR3 is TGTGCCAGCAGCCAAGATAAATCTTACGAGCAGTACTTC. This encodes CASSQDKSYEQYF.

The chain combines TRBV30 with TRBJ2-4; unclear D gene. CDR3 length equals 14 residues. V shed 1 base and J shed 3 bases, with 10 bases lying between them. Germline V gene lookup returns CDR1 GTSNPN and CDR2 SVGIG (reference sequence). The CDR3 bases are TGTGCCTGGAGTGGTAGGAGTGGCAAAAACATTCAGTACTTC. This encodes CAWSGRSGKNIQYF.

The chain's CDR3 is CASTTGRGGIQPQHF. Here the CDR3 DNA reads TGTGCCAGCACCACTGGAAGGGGGGGTATTCAGCCCCAGCATTTT. This chain joins TRBV6-6 and TRBJ1-5; perhaps TRBD1 as D (6 bases). CDR3 length: 15 residues. Germline CDR1 MNHNY, CDR2 SVGAGI (reference sequence). V gave up 7 bases and J gave up 6 bases, with 19 bases separating them.

This clone showed up just a few times. The chain carries TRBV5-4 and TRBJ2-3, with 7 nucleotides matching TRBD1. Germline trimming cut 0 bases from V and 0 bases from J; bases unmatched to any gene: 1. This CDR3 comprises 15 residues. CDR1 is SGHNT, CDR2 YYREEE, per germline (reference sequence). Written as DNA, the CDR3 is TGTGCCAGCAGCTTGGGGGGACAGAGCACAGATACGCAGTATTTT. This codes for CASSLGGQSTDTQYF.

The chain combines TRBV10-3 with TRBJ2-3, with 8 bases lining up with TRBD2. The CDR3 consists of 15 residues. Germline assignment: CDR1 ENHRY and CDR2 SYGVKD. Trimming removed 2 bases from V and 4 bases from J; junction bases left unmatched: 5. CDR3 amino acids: CAISEASGPSDTQYF. In nucleotides, the CDR3 is TGTGCCATCAGTGAGGCTAGCGGGCCCTCAGATACGCAGTATTTT.

V and J are TRBV7-2 and TRBJ1-2; a weak D match, TRBD1 (5 bases). V was shortened by 0 bases and J by 8 bases, with 16 bases between the two germline ends. In germline, CDR1 is SGHTA, CDR2 FQGNSA. The CDR3 totals 15 residues. CDR3 DNA: TGTGCCAGCAGCTTAGCAACAGGAGGGATCCGGGGCTACACCTTC. Translation gives CASSLATGGIRGYTF.

This clone was detected once. The chain has TRBV10-3 and TRBJ1-3; the D is unclear. The V end lost 7 bases, the J end lost 0 bases, and 13 bases lay between the germline ends. The germline gives CDR1 ENHRY, CDR2 SYGVKD. The CDR3 runs to 15 residues. The DNA for the CDR3 is TGTGCCATCAAGGGCGGGCTTTACTCTGGAAACACCATATATTTT. Translation: CAIKGGLYSGNTIYF.

CDR3 in amino acids: CASSYGGYSNQPQHF. In DNA, the CDR3 is TGTGCCAGCAGTTACGGGGGCTATAGCAATCAGCCCCAGCATTTT. The chain uses TRBV6-6 and TRBJ1-5; D is possibly TRBD1 (6 bases). This CDR3 region has 15 residues. CDR1 and CDR2 (germline): MNHNY, SVGAGI (reference sequence). V dropped 2 bases and J dropped 0 bases, with 8 bases sitting between them.

The chain employs TRBV4-3 and TRBJ1-2; no clear D gene. Trimming removed 0 bases at V and 8 bases at J, with 22 bases between. CDR1 is LGHNA and CDR2 is YSLEER in the germline V gene. CDR3 length: 17 residues. CDR3 in DNA: TGCGCCAGCAGCCAAGACTGGAGGGAAGGCAGTACGCGCGGCTACACCTTC. It is translated as CASSQDWREGSTRGYTF.

The chain uses TRBV11-1 and TRBJ2-7, with 8 bases aligning to TRBD1. CDR3 length equals 16 residues. The V and J ends lost 5 bases and 4 bases, in that order; junction bases with no gene match: 13. Germline V gene sequence: CDR1 SGHAT, CDR2 FQDESV (reference sequence). The CDR3 here is CASSTRRTGLRYEQYF. DNA for the CDR3: TGTGCCAGCAGCACCCGACGGACAGGGTTGAGATACGAGCAGTACTTC. The variable domain in full, completed from reference TRBV11-1 and TRBJ2-7, reads EAEVAQSPRYKITEKSQAVAFWCDPISGHATLYWYRQILGQGPELLVQFQDESVVDDSQLPKDRFSAERLKGVDSTLKIQPAELGDSAMYLCASSTRRTGLRYEQYFGPGTRLTVT.